The sample holds many counts of the clone carrying this T cell receptor (beta chain). As yet, its antigen is unknown. The record originates from a study of molecular identifiers for immune sequencing clone quantification. Using its own MiXCR run on the PCR reads, TCRdb lists one record per CDR3 protein. The profile covers more than 250,000 distinct CDR3 sequences, with about 21% appearing a single time and approximately 0.85% taken by the ten largest. Germline CDR1 reads SGHDT; CDR2 reads YYEEEE. V was pared by 4 bases and J by 4 bases, with 21 bases between. The CDR3 contains 17 residues. Notes on the study in general: Sizes of highly expanded clones could be underestimated through identical TCRs sharing a barcode.

This chain connects TRBV5-6 to TRBJ1-3; TRBD1 is a possible D gene (6 bases). The specimen sequenced was naive CD8+ T cells from blood, with Jurkat cell RNA spiked in. The subset here: FACS-sorted CD8+CD4-CCR7+CD45RA+ naive T cells. This receptor was taken from a human donor in good health. Some libraries in this study had Jurkat cell RNA spiked in. The CDR3 spells CASSPPTGQDFGNTIYF. CDR3 DNA: TGTGCCAGCAGCCCACCGACAGGCCAAGATTTCGGAAACACCATATATTTT.